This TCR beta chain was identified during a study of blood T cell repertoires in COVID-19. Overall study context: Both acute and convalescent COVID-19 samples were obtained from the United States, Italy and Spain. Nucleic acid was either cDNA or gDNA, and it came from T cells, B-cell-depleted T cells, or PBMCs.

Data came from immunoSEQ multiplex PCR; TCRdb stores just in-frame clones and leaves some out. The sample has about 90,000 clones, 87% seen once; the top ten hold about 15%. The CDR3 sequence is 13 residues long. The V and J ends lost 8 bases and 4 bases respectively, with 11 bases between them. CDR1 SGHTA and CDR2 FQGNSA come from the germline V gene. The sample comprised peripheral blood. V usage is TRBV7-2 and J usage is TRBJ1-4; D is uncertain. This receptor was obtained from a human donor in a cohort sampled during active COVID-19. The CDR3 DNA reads TGTGCCAGCTCCCAGGAAAATAATGAAAAACTGTTTTTT. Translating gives CASSQENNEKLFF.